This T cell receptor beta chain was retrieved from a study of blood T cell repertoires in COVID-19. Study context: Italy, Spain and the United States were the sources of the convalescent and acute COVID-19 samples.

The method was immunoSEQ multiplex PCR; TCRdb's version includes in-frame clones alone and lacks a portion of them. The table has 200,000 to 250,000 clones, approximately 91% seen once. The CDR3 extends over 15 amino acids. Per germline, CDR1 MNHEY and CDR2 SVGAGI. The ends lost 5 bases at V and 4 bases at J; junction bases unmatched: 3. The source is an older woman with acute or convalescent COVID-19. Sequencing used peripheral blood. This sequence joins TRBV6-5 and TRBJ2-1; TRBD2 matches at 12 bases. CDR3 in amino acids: CASSLAGGRYNEQFF. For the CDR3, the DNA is TGTGCCAGCAGTCTAGCGGGAGGGCGGTACAATGAGCAGTTCTTC.